This is a list of T cell receptor beta chains from one sample in a study of shared clonotypes between healthy human individuals. Profiled with immunoSEQ multiplex PCR; TCRdb holds only in-frame clones, not every one. The data contain approximately 2,000,000 clones, around 95% of them singletons. The sample comprised naive CD8+ T cells from PBMCs. These receptors came from a young man in good health. Some clones in this sample may be carry-over from other donors' samples. Both conserved end residues are part of each CDR3. The D gene is left open where the match is weak. The size of a clone is reported for some rows only, either as once, few or many, or as a class for expanded clones.

CDR3aa,CDR3nt,v_gene,d_gene,j_gene,abundance
CASSYRSSQKTQYF,TGTGCCAGCAGTTACCGGTCTTCTCAGAAGACCCAGTACTTC,TRBV6-5,NA,TRBJ2-5,NA
CASSLSTGGYNEQFF,TGTGCCAGCAGTTTATCGACAGGGGGCTACAATGAGCAGTTCTTC,TRBV27,TRBD1,TRBJ2-1,NA
CASSPPGGLGINIQYF,TGTGCCAGCTCACCCCCAGGGGGCCTGGGGATTAACATTCAGTACTTC,TRBV18,TRBD1,TRBJ2-4,NA
CASSLRFGVAGQPQHF,TGTGCCAGCAGTTTACGATTTGGGGTAGCGGGACAGCCCCAGCATTTT,TRBV27,NA,TRBJ1-5,NA
CASSFGLAGLGGELFF,TGTGCCAGCAGCTTTGGACTAGCGGGACTGGGCGGGGAGCTGTTTTTT,TRBV7-9,TRBD2,TRBJ2-2,NA
CATSRYRGPNEKLFF,TGTGCCACCAGCCGCTACAGGGGACCTAATGAAAAACTGTTTTTT,TRBV15,TRBD1,TRBJ1-4,NA
CASSFSFLAAGTDTQYF,TGTGCCAGCAGTTTCAGTTTCCTAGCGGCCGGCACAGATACGCAGTATTTT,TRBV27,TRBD2,TRBJ2-3,NA
CASSIRTATNEKLFF,TGTGCCAGTAGTATACGGACCGCAACTAATGAAAAACTGTTTTTT,TRBV19,NA,TRBJ1-4,once
CASSIGANTEAFF,TGTGCCAGTAGTATAGGAGCAAACACTGAAGCTTTCTTT,TRBV19,NA,TRBJ1-1,NA
CASRRTGGDEQFF,TGCGCCAGCAGGCGTACGGGGGGCGATGAGCAGTTCTTC,TRBV5-1,NA,TRBJ2-1,NA
CASSFIDDPAYEQYF,TGTGCCAGCAGTTTTATAGATGATCCGGCCTACGAGCAGTACTTC,TRBV27,NA,TRBJ2-7,NA
CASSPGLAGYEQYF,TGTGCCAGTAGTCCGGGACTAGCGGGATACGAGCAGTACTTC,TRBV19,TRBD2,TRBJ2-7,NA
CASSASDSGANVLTF,TGTGCCAGCAGCGCCTCTGACTCTGGGGCCAACGTCCTGACTTTC,TRBV9,NA,TRBJ2-6,NA
CASSPPGLSTGELFF,TGTGCCAGCTCACCACCAGGGTTAAGCACCGGGGAGCTGTTTTTT,TRBV18,NA,TRBJ2-2,NA
CASTPVGLVNTEAFF,TGCGCCAGCACCCCGGTCGGGCTTGTGAACACTGAAGCTTTCTTT,TRBV5-1,NA,TRBJ1-1,NA
CASSLEGLTDTQYF,TGTGCCAGCAGCTTAGAGGGTCTCACAGATACGCAGTATTTT,TRBV7-9,NA,TRBJ2-3,NA
CASSLTHTYEQYF,TGTGCCAGCAGCTTAACGCATACCTACGAGCAGTACTTC,TRBV11-2,NA,TRBJ2-7,NA
CASSQDSLTEAFF,TGCGCCAGCAGCCAAGATTCTCTCACTGAAGCTTTCTTT,TRBV4-3,NA,TRBJ1-1,few
CASSSAYEQYF,TGTGCCAGCAGTTCTGCTTACGAGCAGTACTTC,TRBV27,NA,TRBJ2-7,NA
CASSQRGEVEQYF,TGCGCCAGCAGCCAAAGGGGGGAGGTCGAGCAGTACTTC,TRBV4-3,NA,TRBJ2-7,NA
CATLIQGANYGYTF,TGTGCCACCCTGATACAGGGAGCTAACTATGGCTACACCTTC,TRBV10-3,NA,TRBJ1-2,NA
CASSWGLAGAISYNEQFF,TGCGCCAGCAGCTGGGGACTAGCGGGAGCCATATCCTACAATGAGCAGTTCTTC,TRBV5-1,TRBD2,TRBJ2-1,NA
CASGRMGAGSYNEQFF,TGCGCCAGCGGCCGAATGGGAGCCGGCTCCTACAATGAGCAGTTCTTC,TRBV4-1,NA,TRBJ2-1,NA
CASSLYGSGTGELFF,TGTGCCAGCAGTTTATATGGGTCGGGGACCGGGGAGCTGTTTTTT,TRBV28,NA,TRBJ2-2,once
CASSLGGQHEQYF,TGTGCCAGCAGCTTAGGGGGGCAGCACGAGCAGTACTTC,TRBV7-9,NA,TRBJ2-7,NA
CASSLARIAGTSYEQYF,TGTGCCAGCAGCTTAGCGCGGATAGCGGGGACTTCCTACGAGCAGTACTTC,TRBV7-2,TRBD2,TRBJ2-7,NA
CASSETSGSESSYEQYF,TGTGCCAGCAGTGAAACTAGCGGGAGCGAAAGCTCCTACGAGCAGTACTTC,TRBV6-1,TRBD2,TRBJ2-7,NA
CAIRGGRVLEQFF,TGTGCCATCAGGGGCGGGAGGGTGCTTGAGCAGTTCTTC,TRBV10-3,TRBD2,TRBJ2-1,once
CASSVGLGLAGGTSYEQYF,TGCGCCAGCAGCGTGGGACTCGGACTAGCGGGAGGAACATCGTACGAGCAGTACTTC,TRBV4-3,TRBD2,TRBJ2-7,once
CASSSPGTADGYTF,TGTGCCAGCAGCTCACCTGGGACAGCTGACGGCTACACCTTC,TRBV7-9,TRBD1,TRBJ1-2,NA
CASSFRGRGSTDTQYF,TGCGCCAGCAGCTTCCGAGGGCGGGGGAGCACAGATACGCAGTATTTT,TRBV5-1,TRBD2,TRBJ2-3,NA
CASSVERTSGRTDTQYF,TGTGCCAGCAGCGTAGAGAGAACTAGCGGGAGAACAGATACGCAGTATTTT,TRBV9,TRBD2,TRBJ2-3,NA
CASSILTGGASFSEQYF,TGTGCCAGTAGTATCTTGACGGGAGGAGCATCCTTTTCCGAGCAGTACTTC,TRBV19,TRBD2,TRBJ2-7,once
CASGDDLNTEAFF,TGTGCCAGCGGAGACGACTTGAACACTGAAGCTTTCTTT,TRBV6-5,NA,TRBJ1-1,NA
CASSVARDRGENTEAFF,TGTGCCAGCAGCGTAGCTAGGGACAGGGGGGAGAATACTGAAGCTTTCTTT,TRBV9,TRBD1,TRBJ1-1,NA
CASSLVTGDGYTF,TGTGCCAGCAGCTTAGTGACAGGGGATGGCTACACCTTC,TRBV7-6,TRBD1,TRBJ1-2,few
CASSEVLGWTDTQYF,TGTGCCAGCAGTGAAGTACTGGGTTGGACAGATACGCAGTATTTT,TRBV25-1,NA,TRBJ2-3,NA
CASSPFTEQYF,TGTGCCAGCAGTCCCTTCACGGAGCAGTACTTC,TRBV28,NA,TRBJ2-7,NA
CASSQLLRLAGGNNEQFF,TGCGCCAGCAGTCAATTGTTGAGGCTAGCGGGAGGAAACAATGAGCAGTTCTTC,TRBV23-1,TRBD2,TRBJ2-1,NA
CASSLEGAPYEQYF,TGTGCCAGCAGCTTGGAGGGGGCGCCGTACGAGCAGTACTTC,TRBV5-5,TRBD1,TRBJ2-7,NA
CASSGLAGGASYEQYF,TGTGCCAGTTCAGGACTAGCGGGAGGTGCGTCCTACGAGCAGTACTTC,TRBV19,TRBD2,TRBJ2-7,NA
CASSLAAGAGEQYF,TGCGCCAGCAGCTTGGCGGCGGGAGCCGGCGAGCAGTACTTC,TRBV5-1,TRBD2,TRBJ2-7,NA
CASTAGFNYGYTF,TGTGCCAGTACCGCGGGTTTTAACTATGGCTACACCTTC,TRBV19,NA,TRBJ1-2,NA
CASSPWRGAGGNTIYF,TGTGCCAGCAGCCCCTGGCGGGGGGCCGGTGGAAACACCATATATTTT,TRBV9,NA,TRBJ1-3,NA
CASSTGTASWDEQYF,TGTGCCAGCAGTACAGGGACAGCCTCCTGGGACGAGCAGTACTTC,TRBV7-6,TRBD1,TRBJ2-7,NA